The clone carrying this T cell receptor beta chain was counted a few times. Its antigen is undetermined. TCRdb reprocessed the 5' RACE reads via MiXCR and lists one record per CDR3 protein. Among under 200,000 distinct CDR3 sequences listed, around a tenth were seen once. The data derive from a study of CD8 T cells in ankylosing spondylitis. Study-wide results and caveats: Characteristic, it appeared, of ankylosing spondylitis blood was a TCR beta motif of fewer than 10 highly homologous variants.

Trimming stripped 0 bases from V and 3 bases from J, with 5 bases between. The CDR3 contains 13 residues. Germline V gene lookup returns CDR1 LGHNA and CDR2 YNFKEQ. The TCR was taken from a female donor with ankylosing spondylitis or in good health (not recorded which). V is TRBV4-2 and J is TRBJ1-1; D uncertain. The sequenced sample was blood, either unsorted or a sorted T cell fraction (not recorded which). CDR3 in amino acids: CASSQESHTEAFF. DNA for the CDR3: TGTGCCAGCAGCCAAGAGTCCCACACTGAAGCTTTCTTT.